This T cell receptor beta chain appears in the sequencing data of a study of graft-versus-host responses after intestinal transplantation (dated by TCRdb to about 2021). Concerning the study at large: Multivisceral, liver-intestinal, or isolated intestinal transplants were received by the recipients. Samples from three later patients were sequenced in-house on an Illumina MiSeq with MiXCR processing rather than by the commercial service. Donor T cell macrochimerism was defined as a peak of at least 4% donor T cells among recipient peripheral blood mononuclear cells. After intestinal transplantation, graft-versus-host and host-versus-graft alloreactive T cell clones were followed in the graft, circulation and bone marrow using bulk TCR-beta CDR3 sequencing. Every recipient was given anti-thymocyte globulin induction, then maintenance tacrolimus and steroids for around three years. A cohort of 20 to 25 intestinal transplant recipients, including one retransplant, was enrolled, and a few patients lacking pretransplant specimens were excluded. Alloreactive clones were identified by sequencing pre-transplant mixed lymphocyte reaction products and comparing them with unstimulated pre-transplant donor and recipient T cells.

Libraries came from the immunoSEQ multiplex PCR assay. Adaptive Biotechnologies carried out high-throughput TCR-beta CDR3 sequencing of genomic DNA for most patients. Under the source paper's analysis protocol: Adaptive's ImmunoSEQ software supplied the TCR sequencing data for around 19 patients, while MiXCR and VDJtools were used to process a few other patients. CDR3 nucleotide sequences shared between donor and recipient were removed because their origin could not be assigned. Alloreactive clones required at least 2-fold expansion over unstimulated cells and minimum CFSE-low frequency of 0.002% (template counts) or 0.001% (read counts). Clones were considered mappable if detected in sequenced pre-transplant spleen, lymph node, or MLR CFSE-low populations of the donor or recipient. The cumulative frequency of alloreactive clones was calculated as a percentage of all sequences, weighted by copy number. TCRdb carries this immuneACCESS record with in-frame sequences only. Its versions omit some clonotypes, under half of them owing to an unresolved V gene in the studies checked, with the rest unexplained. The V and J calls and the clone size are those of that table, but D and trimming were determined from the DNA. In all, the sample holds over 9,500 clones, and roughly 84% of those were seen once. The ten top clones hold approximately 8.6% of the sample.

This clone occurred a few times. This clone's antigen is unknown. Base qualities are not recorded, but no much larger clone differs from it by a single base. In the first month after transplant, blood samples were collected up to 4 times, and after that at least monthly when available. Trimming costs V 7 bases and J 6 bases, and their ends lie 16 bases apart. The CDR3 holds 14 amino acids from the cysteine to the phenylalanine. The sequence is cut down to CDR3 DNA, 42 bases in frame from base 1. Based on the germline V gene (reference sequence), the CDR1 and CDR2 sequences are LNHDA and SQIVND. The paper's findings and limits, for the study overall: Peak levels of circulating GvH clones were associated with declines in HvG clones early after transplant. The conclusions were limited by the relatively low number and heterogeneity of the intestinal transplant patients. GvH clones were found in recipient bone marrow, and some of the GvH clones appeared earlier in ileal mucosa or blood, which is consistent with an intestinal mucosal origin. In patients with donor T cell macrochimerism, the allografts had high GvH to HvG T cell clonal ratios.

This receptor was taken from a human patient who received an intestinal transplant, so some T cells may come from the graft donor. Sample: PBMCs, taken 306 days after intestinal transplant. Here the chain combines TRBV19 and TRBJ1-5; the D segment could be TRBD1, given 6 matching bases. In nucleotide form, the sequence is TGTGCCAGTACCACTGGGGGGCTCGGTCAGCCCCAGCATTTT. This gives the protein CASTTGGLGQPQHF.